A single sample gave rise to the 10 T cell receptor beta chains below, sequenced in a study of blood T cell repertoires in COVID-19. Libraries were prepared by immunoSEQ multiplex PCR; TCRdb keeps only in-frame clonotypes and omits some of them. The sample records 100,000 to 150,000 clones, about 80% being singletons. Material: peripheral blood. The receptors originated from a woman aged 45 to 65 with acute or convalescent COVID-19.

The chain's CDR3 is CAWREGWGYTF. The CDR3 DNA reads as TGTGCCTGGAGGGAGGGATGGGGCTACACCTTC. The chain is built from TRBV30 and TRBJ1-2; D gene uncertain. Per germline, CDR1 GTSNPN and CDR2 SVGIG (reference sequence). V gave up 3 bases and J gave up 8 bases, with 10 bases separating them. The CDR3 is made up of 11 amino acids.

V and J are TRBV11-2 and TRBJ1-1; no definite D call. This CDR3 has 13 amino acids. V lost 5 bases to trimming and J lost 4 bases, with 11 bases between them. Germline lookup yields CDR1 SGHAT and CDR2 FQNNGV. The CDR3 loop reads CASSQLPSTEAFF. CDR3 nucleotide sequence: TGTGCCAGCAGCCAACTTCCTAGCACTGAAGCTTTCTTT.

This sequence joins TRBV9 and TRBJ1-3, with D unresolved. Trimming shortened V by 1 base and J by 4 bases, and 12 bases separated the two germline ends. CDR3 length equals 15 residues. Germline V gene data show CDR1 as SGDLS and CDR2 as YYNGEE. The DNA of the CDR3 is TGTGCCAGCAGCGTAACTCAGGATGCGGGAAACACCATATATTTT. Amino acid sequence: CASSVTQDAGNTIYF.

This clone was counted a single time. This chain joins TRBV19 and TRBJ2-7; D remains unclear. Germline V lookup: CDR1 LNHDA, CDR2 SQIVND (reference sequence). Deletions cut 4 bases from V and 3 bases from J, with 10 bases between. The CDR3 runs 13 residues. CDR3 region: CASSTPYDYEQYF. The CDR3 coding sequence is TGTGCCAGTAGTACCCCCTATGACTACGAGCAGTACTTC.

The J gene is TRBJ1-5, the V gene TRBV6-5; possibly TRBD1 for D (6 bases). Trimming took 6 bases from V and 4 from J, leaving 13 bases between them. The CDR3 spans 14 residues. Germline CDR1 reads MNHEY; CDR2 reads SVGAGI. In DNA form, the CDR3 reads TGTGCCAGCAGCCCCGGGACAAATAATCAGCCCCAGCATTTT. This translates into CASSPGTNNQPQHF.

This clone occurred once. The chain recombines TRBV14 with TRBJ2-2; TRBD1 agrees at 9 bases. Germline assignment: CDR1 SGHDN and CDR2 FVKESK. The CDR3 loop spans 16 amino acids. The trim removed 3 bases at V and 0 bases at J, leaving 2 bases unmatched. This chain's CDR3 is CASSHGQGPNTGELFF. As DNA, the CDR3 is TGTGCCAGCAGCCATGGACAGGGGCCGAACACCGGGGAGCTGTTTTTT.

V and J are TRBV27 and TRBJ1-6, with D hard to call. The V gene lost 5 bases and the J gene lost 8 bases, with 10 bases spanning the gap. Per the germline V gene, CDR1 is MNHEY and CDR2 is SMNVEV (reference sequence). The CDR3 runs to 13 residues. The CDR3 protein is CASSKEADSPLHF. CDR3 DNA: TGTGCCAGCAGTAAAGAAGCCGATTCACCCCTCCACTTT.

Points on this clone: The sample carries other DNA sequences with the same CDR3. The chain employs TRBV18 and TRBJ2-5, with 9 positions matching TRBD2. The J segment lost 1 base and the V segment lost 3 bases, leaving 0 bases of the junction unmatched. Germline V CDR1 and CDR2: KGHSH, LQKENI. This CDR3 is built from 14 residues. Here the CDR3 DNA reads TGTGCCAGCTCACCGACTAGCGGCCAAGAGACCCAGTACTTC. Its protein product is CASSPTSGQETQYF.

V and J are TRBV6-2 or TRBV6-3 and TRBJ2-2; TRBD2 is a possible D gene (6 bases). Germline assignment: CDR1 MNHEY and CDR2 SVGEGT. The CDR3 extends over 16 amino acids. The V and J ends lost 0 bases and 6 bases respectively, with 14 bases between them. The CDR3 protein is CASSYSGTALAGELFF. The DNA for the CDR3 is TGTGCCAGCAGTTACTCTGGGACTGCCCTCGCCGGGGAGCTGTTTTTT.

The chain is built from TRBV28 and TRBJ1-2, with TRBD1 matching over 8 bases. From germline, CDR1 is MDHEN and CDR2 SYDVKM. With V trimmed by 1 base and J by 8 bases, 15 bases remained unmatched. The CDR3 runs to 17 residues. The CDR3 DNA reads TGTGCCAGCAGTTTATCCCCTCTCGGGCAGGGGGCACGAGGCTACACCTTC. Residues: CASSLSPLGQGARGYTF.